A single sample is the source of the 24 T cell receptor beta chains below, sequenced in a study of shared clonotypes between healthy human individuals (dated by TCRdb to 2020 to 2021). The library was generated by the immunoSEQ multiplex PCR assay. The immuneACCESS repertoire file appears here via TCRdb, limited to in-frame rearrangements. These files lack a portion of the clones; in checked studies, under half of the deficit traces to unresolved V genes, and the cause of the others is not known. The sample table records around 440,000 clones; about 74% of these occur just once. Together, the top ten hold around 12% of the sample. What was sequenced was PBMCs. These receptors all come from a woman aged 40 to 50 in good health. Some clones in this sample may be carry-over from other donors' samples.

As for this clone: With a much larger clone just one base away, this may be a read error. The sample has other DNA sequences that encode this CDR3 too. The chain combines TRBV4-3 with TRBJ2-2, with 8 bases identical to TRBD1. J gave up 7 bases and V 2 bases, and 9 bases lay outside the gene matches. CDR3 length equals 16 residues. Germline assignment: CDR1 LGHNA and CDR2 YSLEER. The CDR3 spells CASSQQGATDGGELFF. CDR3 DNA: TGCGCCAGCAGCCAACAGGGGGCCACGGATGGCGGGGAGCTGTTTTTT.

The chain combines TRBV6-5 with TRBJ1-2, with D perhaps TRBD1 (6 bases). CDR3 length equals 15 residues. Germline CDR1 MNHEY, CDR2 SVGAGI. V was pared by 5 bases and J by 5 bases, with 18 bases between. The CDR3, as DNA: TGTGCCAGCAGTACCCGACAGGTTTCCAATTATGGCTACACCTTC. It specifies CASSTRQVSNYGYTF.

This clone was detected a few times. The chain has TRBV6-4 and TRBJ1-5; TRBD1 might be the D (5 bases). From germline, CDR1 is MRHNA and CDR2 SNTAGT. Trimming removed 7 bases from V and 6 bases from J, with 19 bases in between. The CDR3 covers 15 residues. In nucleotides, the CDR3 is TGTGCCAGCAAGGGGAGGCAGGGAGGTCGTCAGCCCCAGCATTTT. Translating gives CASKGRQGGRQPQHF.

The rearrangement links TRBV19 to TRBJ2-3; 13 bases are a match to TRBD2. J was trimmed by 6 bases and V by 5 bases; bases with no gene match: 2. CDR3 size: 14 residues. CDR1 and CDR2 from the germline V gene are LNHDA and SQIVND (reference sequence). The CDR3 DNA reads as TGTGCCAGTAGTTTGACTAGCGGGGGGGATACGCAGTATTTT. Translation: CASSLTSGGDTQYF.

The gene calls are TRBV7-2 and TRBJ2-1; 9 bases fit TRBD1. V shed 3 bases and J 4 bases; nucleotides not matched to a gene: 7. The CDR3 runs to 16 residues. Germline V gene sequence: CDR1 SGHTA, CDR2 FQGNSA. The CDR3 DNA reads as TGTGCCAGCAGCTTGGTCGGGGACAGGGTTTACAATGAGCAGTTCTTC. It specifies CASSLVGDRVYNEQFF.

The V call is TRBV6-5, the J call TRBJ1-2; D gene ambiguous. This CDR3 is 13 amino acids long. The germline V gene has CDR1 MNHEY and CDR2 SVGAGI. Trimming removed 5 bases from V and 4 bases from J, with 11 bases in between. The CDR3, as DNA: TGTGCCAGCAGTGAGAGGATTTTCTATGGCTACACCTTC. As protein: CASSERIFYGYTF.

Concerning this clone: A far larger clone differs by one base, so this is likely a read error. Other DNA sequences in this specimen translate into the identical CDR3. The CDR3 region has the DNA TGCAGCTTCCGGGAGGGCCCGTTCGGCGAGCAGTACTTC. This encodes CSFREGPFGEQYF. This chain joins TRBV29-1 and TRBJ2-7; 8 positions match TRBD2. The CDR3 totals 13 residues. Trimming cost V 8 bases and J 6 bases; bases outside gene matches: 12. Germline assignment: CDR1 SQVTM and CDR2 ANQGSEA.

In DNA form, the CDR3 reads TGTGCCAGCAGCCAAGAGGGCAGCGCCTTGAACACCGGGGAGCTGTTTTTT. Protein: CASSQEGSALNTGELFF. The chain is built from TRBV14 and TRBJ2-2; D call uncertain. The CDR3 extends over 17 amino acids. The V gene's germline CDR1 is SGHDN and CDR2 FVKESK. V lost 0 bases and J 1 base, leaving 12 bases between the germline ends.

The chain recombines TRBV28 with TRBJ2-5; 7 bases match TRBD2. The CDR3 totals 13 residues. Per germline, CDR1 MDHEN and CDR2 SYDVKM. Germline trimming cut 7 bases from V and 1 base from J; bases unmatched to any gene: 3. The CDR3 is CASTAGVQETQYF. CDR3 bases: TGTGCCAGCACCGCGGGAGTCCAAGAGACCCAGTACTTC.

The chain links TRBV10-3 to TRBJ1-5; 8 bases line up with TRBD1. Germline values: CDR1 ENHRY, CDR2 SYGVKD. This CDR3 comprises 14 residues. Germline trimming cut 0 bases from V and 9 bases from J; bases unmatched to any gene: 4. CDR3 coding DNA: TGTGCCATCAGTGAGTCGACAGGGGTTCGGCCCCAGCATTTT. It translates to CAISESTGVRPQHF.

The chain carries TRBV27 and TRBJ1-4; D is unclear. There are 12 residues in the CDR3. Germline V gene sequence: CDR1 MNHEY, CDR2 SMNVEV (reference sequence). Deletions cut 3 bases from V and 8 bases from J, with 7 bases between. The CDR3 loop is CASSLFGEKLFF. CDR3 bases: TGTGCCAGCAGTTTGTTTGGGGAAAAACTGTTTTTT.

The V call is TRBV6-1, the J call TRBJ2-7; 9 bases are a match to TRBD1. Losses at the gene ends were 2 bases for V and 5 bases for J; bases not matched to a gene: 7. The CDR3 covers 15 residues. The germline CDR1 and CDR2 sequences are MNHNS and SASEGT. The CDR3 nucleotides are TGTGCCAGCAGTGAATTAGGGACAGGGTTAAACGAGCAGTACTTC. Its protein product is CASSELGTGLNEQYF.

The chain carries TRBV10-3 and TRBJ1-3; 7 bases fit TRBD1. CDR1 is ENHRY and CDR2 is SYGVKD in the germline V gene. Trimming at V came to 7 bases and at J to 4 bases, leaving 7 bases not matched to a gene. The CDR3 is 14 residues long. CDR3 amino acids: CAITSTGLGNTIYF. DNA for the CDR3: TGTGCCATCACCTCGACAGGGTTAGGAAACACCATATATTTT.

The chain combines TRBV27 with TRBJ2-1, with 14 bases lining up with TRBD2. V was pared by 5 bases and J by 9 bases, with 6 bases of the junction left unmatched. In germline, CDR1 is MNHEY, CDR2 SMNVEV (reference sequence). The CDR3 has 15 residues. The CDR3 here is CASSPGTSGSGEQFF. CDR3 DNA sequence: TGTGCCAGCAGTCCCGGGACTAGCGGGAGTGGTGAGCAGTTCTTC.

This sequence joins TRBV28 and TRBJ2-7; no clear D. Trimming took off 6 bases at V and 0 bases at J, with 9 bases between the two ends. The CDR3 has 13 residues. Germline V lookup: CDR1 MDHEN, CDR2 SYDVKM. For the CDR3, the DNA is TGTGCCAGCAGGGCAGTAACCTCCTACGAGCAGTACTTC. It translates to CASRAVTSYEQYF.

The V and J genes are TRBV7-9 and TRBJ2-6; 8 bases fit TRBD1. Germline V gene data show CDR1 as SEHNR and CDR2 as FQNEAQ (reference sequence). CDR3 size: 19 residues. Losses at the gene ends were 2 bases for V and 0 bases for J; bases not matched to a gene: 9. Here the CDR3 DNA reads TGTGCCAGCAGCTTAACCCGGGACAGGCGATACTCTGGGGCCAACGTCCTGACTTTC. It yields the protein CASSLTRDRRYSGANVLTF.

V gene TRBV4-1 combines with J gene TRBJ2-3; D is ambiguous. CDR3 length: 14 amino acids. CDR1 is MGHRA, CDR2 YSYEKL, per germline. Trimming removed 4 bases at V and 3 bases at J, with 11 bases between. CDR3 nucleotides: TGCGCCAGCAGCCTTGGTTTGGGGACAGATACGCAGTATTTT. This codes for CASSLGLGTDTQYF.

This clone occurred once. The gene calls are TRBV19 and TRBJ1-1, with a weak D call TRBD1 (5 bases). In germline, CDR1 is LNHDA, CDR2 SQIVND (reference sequence). The CDR3 covers 14 residues. V gave up 5 bases and J gave up 4 bases, with 14 bases separating them. CDR3 nucleotide sequence: TGTGCCAGTAGTTCATTAGGGGTGCTCACTGAAGCTTTCTTT. Residues: CASSSLGVLTEAFF.

V gene TRBV2 combines with J gene TRBJ1-4, with TRBD1 identical over 8 bases. Per the germline V gene, CDR1 is SNHLY and CDR2 is FYNNEI. Trimming removed 8 bases from V and 6 bases from J; junction bases left unmatched: 8. There are 14 residues in the CDR3. Written as DNA, the CDR3 is TGTGCCAGCGGGGGTGACAGGGGCGATGAAAAACTGTTTTTT. Residues: CASGGDRGDEKLFF.

This clone was seen only once. The J gene is TRBJ2-2, the V gene TRBV27, with 9 bases fitting TRBD1. There are 17 residues in the CDR3. The V gene end was trimmed by 6 bases and the J gene end by 2 bases; junction bases not matched to a gene: 10. CDR1 and CDR2 from the germline V gene are MNHEY and SMNVEV (reference sequence). The CDR3, as DNA: TGTGCCAGCAGCCCTTACCCGACAGGGGGTAACACCGGGGAGCTGTTTTTT. This sequence encodes CASSPYPTGGNTGELFF.

This chain links TRBV28 with TRBJ1-2, with D uncertain. V shed 7 bases and J shed 4 bases, with 13 bases lying between them. Germline CDR1 is MDHEN and CDR2 is SYDVKM. The CDR3 sequence is 13 residues long. The CDR3 loop is CASNRAAPYGYTF. The CDR3 bases are TGTGCCAGCAACAGAGCAGCCCCCTATGGCTACACCTTC.

The chain recombines TRBV23-1 with TRBJ2-7, with a possible D match to TRBD1 (5 bases). TRBV23-1 belongs to the ORF category, with a function that is uncertain. The CDR3 contains 14 residues. The V gene lost 1 base and the J gene lost 9 bases, with 16 bases spanning the gap. The CDR3 DNA reads TGCGCCAGCAGTCAATACAAGGGGTTAAACGGGCAGTACTTC. This sequence encodes CASSQYKGLNGQYF.

V and J are TRBV7-3 and TRBJ2-7, with 9 bases that match TRBD2. Germline-derived CDR1 and CDR2 are SGHTA and FQGTGA. This CDR3 contains 15 residues. Trimming took 5 bases from V and 4 from J; bases not matched to a gene: 9. The CDR3 spells CASSDGLASIYEQYF. As DNA, the CDR3 is TGTGCCAGCAGCGACGGACTAGCGAGCATTTACGAGCAGTACTTC.

On this clone itself: A single base is all that separates this from a far larger clone, so a read error is likely. Other DNA sequences in this sample translate to the same CDR3. V is TRBV7-9 and J is TRBJ1-1; D not resolved. This CDR3 has 13 residues. Germline CDR1 and CDR2: SEHNR and FQNEAQ (reference sequence). CDR3 residues: CASSLDMNTEAFF. CDR3 in DNA: TGTGCCAGCAGCTTAGACATGAACACTGAAGCCTTCTTT.